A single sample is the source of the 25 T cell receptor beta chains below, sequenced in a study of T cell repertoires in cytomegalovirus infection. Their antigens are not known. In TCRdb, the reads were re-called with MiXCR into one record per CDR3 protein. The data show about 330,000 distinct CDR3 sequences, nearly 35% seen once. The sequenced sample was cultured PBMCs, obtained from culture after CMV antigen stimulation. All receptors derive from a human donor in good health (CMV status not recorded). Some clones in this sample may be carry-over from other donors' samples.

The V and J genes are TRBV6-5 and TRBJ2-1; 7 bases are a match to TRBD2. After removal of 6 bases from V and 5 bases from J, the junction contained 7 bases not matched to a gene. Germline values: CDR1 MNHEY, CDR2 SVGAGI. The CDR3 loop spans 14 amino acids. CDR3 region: CASSLLAEHNEQFF. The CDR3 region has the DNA TGTGCCAGCAGCCTTCTAGCGGAGCACAATGAGCAGTTCTTC.

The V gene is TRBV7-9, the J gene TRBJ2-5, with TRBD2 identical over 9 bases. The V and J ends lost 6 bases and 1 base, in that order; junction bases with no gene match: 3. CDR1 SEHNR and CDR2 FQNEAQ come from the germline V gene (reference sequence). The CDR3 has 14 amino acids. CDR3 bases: TGTGCCAGCAGGTCTAGCGGGGCCCAAGAGACCCAGTACTTC. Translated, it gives CASRSSGAQETQYF.

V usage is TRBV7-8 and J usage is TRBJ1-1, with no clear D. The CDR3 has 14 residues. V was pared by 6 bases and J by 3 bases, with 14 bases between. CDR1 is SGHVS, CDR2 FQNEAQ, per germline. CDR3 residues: CASRPGVTYTEAFF. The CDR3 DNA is TGTGCCAGCAGACCCGGCGTTACCTACACTGAAGCTTTCTTT.

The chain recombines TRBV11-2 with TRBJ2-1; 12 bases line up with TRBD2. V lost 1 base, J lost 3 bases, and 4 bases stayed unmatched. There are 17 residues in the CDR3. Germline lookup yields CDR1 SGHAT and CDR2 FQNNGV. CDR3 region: CASSLAPGLAGYNEQFF. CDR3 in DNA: TGTGCCAGCAGCTTAGCTCCGGGACTAGCGGGCTACAATGAGCAGTTCTTC.

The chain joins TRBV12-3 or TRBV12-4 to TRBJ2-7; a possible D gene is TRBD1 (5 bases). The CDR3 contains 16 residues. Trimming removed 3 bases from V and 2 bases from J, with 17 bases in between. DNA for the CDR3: TGTGCCAGCAGTTTCCGGCGGACGCAGGGTCCCTACGAGCAGTACTTC. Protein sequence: CASSFRRTQGPYEQYF.

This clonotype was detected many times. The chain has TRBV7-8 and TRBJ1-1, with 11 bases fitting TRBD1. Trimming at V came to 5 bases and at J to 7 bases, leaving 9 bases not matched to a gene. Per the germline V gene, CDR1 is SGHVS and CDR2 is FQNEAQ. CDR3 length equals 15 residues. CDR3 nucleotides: TGTGCCAGCAGCCCCCATGGGACAGGGGGGAATGAAGCTTTCTTT. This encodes CASSPHGTGGNEAFF.

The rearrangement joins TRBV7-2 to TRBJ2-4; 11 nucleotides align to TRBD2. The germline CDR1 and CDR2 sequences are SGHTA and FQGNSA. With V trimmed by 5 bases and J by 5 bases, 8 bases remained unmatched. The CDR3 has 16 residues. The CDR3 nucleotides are TGTGCCAGCAGCCTTACTAGCGGGAGTGCCCAAAACATTCAGTACTTC. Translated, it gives CASSLTSGSAQNIQYF.

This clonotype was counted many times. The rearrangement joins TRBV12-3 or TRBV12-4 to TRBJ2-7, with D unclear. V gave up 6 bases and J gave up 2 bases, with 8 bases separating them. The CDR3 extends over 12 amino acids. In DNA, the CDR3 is TGTGCCAGCAGCACTGGACCCTACGAGCAGTACTTC. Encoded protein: CASSTGPYEQYF.

DNA for the CDR3: TGTGCCAGCAGCTTAGAAACAGGGAACACTGAGCAGTTCTTC. Amino acids: CASSLETGNTEQFF. The genes are TRBV7-6 and TRBJ2-1; TRBD1 is a possible D gene (6 bases). The CDR3 contains 14 residues. V gave up 1 base and J gave up 9 bases, with 13 bases separating them. CDR1 and CDR2 from the germline V gene are SGHVS and FNYEAQ.

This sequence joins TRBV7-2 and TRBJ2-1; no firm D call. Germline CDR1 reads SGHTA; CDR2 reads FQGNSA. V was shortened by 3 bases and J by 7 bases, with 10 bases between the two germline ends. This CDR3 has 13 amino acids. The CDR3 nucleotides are TGTGCCAGCAGCTTTGACGGCGTGAATGAGCAGTTCTTC. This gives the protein CASSFDGVNEQFF.

The CDR3, as DNA: TGTGCCAGCGGCCTCCCCTACAATGAGCAGTTCTTC. Translated, it gives CASGLPYNEQFF. The V call is TRBV19, the J call TRBJ2-1; D call uncertain. Germline values: CDR1 LNHDA, CDR2 SQIVND (reference sequence). Trimming pared 9 bases from V and 2 bases from J, leaving 8 bases between. The CDR3 is made up of 12 amino acids.

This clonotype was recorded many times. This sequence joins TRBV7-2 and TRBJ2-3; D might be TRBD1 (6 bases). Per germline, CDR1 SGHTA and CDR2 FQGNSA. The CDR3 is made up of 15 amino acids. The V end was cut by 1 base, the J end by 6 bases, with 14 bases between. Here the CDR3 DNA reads TGTGCCAGCAGCTTAGGCGGACTCCAGGGGGATACGCAGTATTTT. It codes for CASSLGGLQGDTQYF. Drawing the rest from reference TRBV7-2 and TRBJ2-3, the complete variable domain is GAGVSQSPSNKVTEKGKDVELRCDPISGHTALYWYRQSLGQGLEFLIYFQGNSAPDKSGLPSDRFSAERTGGSVSTLTIQRTQQEDSAVYLCASSLGGLQGDTQYFGPGTRLTVL.

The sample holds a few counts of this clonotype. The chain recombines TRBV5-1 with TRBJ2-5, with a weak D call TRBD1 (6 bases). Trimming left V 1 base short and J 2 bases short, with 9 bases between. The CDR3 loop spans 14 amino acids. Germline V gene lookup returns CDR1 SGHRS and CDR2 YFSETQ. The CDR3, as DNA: TGCGCCAGCAGCTTGTGGACAGATCAAGAGACCCAGTACTTC. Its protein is CASSLWTDQETQYF.

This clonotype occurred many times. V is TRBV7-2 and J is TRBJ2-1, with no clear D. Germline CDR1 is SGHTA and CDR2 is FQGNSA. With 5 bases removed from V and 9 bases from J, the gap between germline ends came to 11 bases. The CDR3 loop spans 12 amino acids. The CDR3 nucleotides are TGTGCCAGCAGCCGGAGCTCCGGTGAGCAGTTCTTC. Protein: CASSRSSGEQFF.

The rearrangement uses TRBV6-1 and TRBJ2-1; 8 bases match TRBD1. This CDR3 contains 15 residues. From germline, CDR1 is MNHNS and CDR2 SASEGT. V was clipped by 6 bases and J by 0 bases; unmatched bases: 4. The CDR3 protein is CASRRTGSSYNEQFF. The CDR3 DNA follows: TGTGCCAGCAGACGGACAGGGAGCTCCTACAATGAGCAGTTCTTC.

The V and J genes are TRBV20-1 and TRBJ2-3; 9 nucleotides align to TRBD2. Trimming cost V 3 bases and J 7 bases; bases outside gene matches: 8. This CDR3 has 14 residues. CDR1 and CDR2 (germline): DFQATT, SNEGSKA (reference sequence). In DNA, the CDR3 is TGCAGTGCTAGCCTCGCGGGAGGGCCGAATACGCAGTATTTT. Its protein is CSASLAGGPNTQYF.

The CDR3 here is CASSPGLGRLIEAFF. CDR3 coding DNA: TGTGCCAGCAGCCCTGGATTAGGCCGCCTGATTGAAGCTTTCTTT. The chain couples TRBV3-1 to TRBJ1-1; D is ambiguous. This CDR3 has 15 amino acids. V was trimmed by 4 bases and J by 7 bases, leaving 19 bases between them. Germline CDR1 reads LGHDT; CDR2 reads YNNKEL (reference sequence).

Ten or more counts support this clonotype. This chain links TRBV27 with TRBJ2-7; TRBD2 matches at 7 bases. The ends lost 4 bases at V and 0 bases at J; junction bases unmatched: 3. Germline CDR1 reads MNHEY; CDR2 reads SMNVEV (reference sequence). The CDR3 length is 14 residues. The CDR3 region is CASSSSGLSYEQYV. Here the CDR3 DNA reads TGTGCCAGCAGTTCTAGCGGCCTCTCCTACGAGCAGTACGTC.

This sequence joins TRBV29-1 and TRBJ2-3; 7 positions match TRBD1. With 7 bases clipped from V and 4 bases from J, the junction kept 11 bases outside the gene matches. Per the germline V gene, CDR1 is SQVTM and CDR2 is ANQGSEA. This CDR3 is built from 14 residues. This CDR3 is CSASSWDRPDTQYF. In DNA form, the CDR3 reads TGCAGCGCCTCCTCATGGGACAGACCAGATACGCAGTATTTT.

The CDR3 sequence: CASSEGGTVNEKLFF. The CDR3 nucleotides are TGCGCCAGCAGTGAAGGAGGGACGGTTAATGAAAAACTGTTTTTT. The chain couples TRBV10-2 to TRBJ1-4, with D possibly matching TRBD1 (5 bases). The CDR3 has 15 amino acids. With 3 bases removed from V and 4 bases from J, the gap between germline ends came to 12 bases. Per the germline V gene, CDR1 is WSHSY and CDR2 is SAAADI.

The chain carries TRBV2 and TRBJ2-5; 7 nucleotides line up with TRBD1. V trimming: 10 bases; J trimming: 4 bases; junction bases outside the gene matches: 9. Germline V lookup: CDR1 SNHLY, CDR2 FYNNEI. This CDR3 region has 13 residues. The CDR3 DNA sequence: TGTGCCAACTCCCGGGACAGTGGAGAGACCCAGTACTTC. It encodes CANSRDSGETQYF.

The CDR3 reads CASSSGIRYEQYF. In DNA, the CDR3 is TGCGCCAGCAGCTCTGGGATAAGATACGAGCAGTACTTC. V and J are TRBV4-1 and TRBJ2-7; D unclear. V shed 5 bases and J shed 4 bases, with 12 bases lying between them. The CDR3 totals 13 residues. Germline CDR1 reads MGHRA; CDR2 reads YSYEKL.

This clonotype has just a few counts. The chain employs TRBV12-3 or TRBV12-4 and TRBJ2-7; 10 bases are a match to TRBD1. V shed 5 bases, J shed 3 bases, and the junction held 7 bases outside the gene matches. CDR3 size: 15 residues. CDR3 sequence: CASSAGTGVVYEQYF. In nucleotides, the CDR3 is TGTGCCAGCAGTGCCGGGACAGGGGTAGTCTACGAGCAGTACTTC.

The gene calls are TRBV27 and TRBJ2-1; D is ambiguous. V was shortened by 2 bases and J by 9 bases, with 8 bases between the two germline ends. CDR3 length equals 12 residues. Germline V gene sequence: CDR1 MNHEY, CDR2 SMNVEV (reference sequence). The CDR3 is CASSLIRGEQFF. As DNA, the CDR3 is TGTGCCAGCAGTTTAATACGCGGTGAGCAGTTCTTC.

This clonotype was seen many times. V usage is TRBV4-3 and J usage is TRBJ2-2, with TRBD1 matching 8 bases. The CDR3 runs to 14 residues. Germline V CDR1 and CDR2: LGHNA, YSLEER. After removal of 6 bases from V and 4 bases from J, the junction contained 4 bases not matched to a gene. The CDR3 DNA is TGCGCCAGCAGGGGGACAGGTGCCACCGGGGAGCTGTTTTTT. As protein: CASRGTGATGELFF.